These 23 T cell receptor beta chains came from one sample sequenced in a study of blood T cell repertoires in COVID-19. The assay was immunoSEQ multiplex PCR, and TCRdb's table has in-frame clones only and misses some. The sample holds under 200,000 clones, about 85% seen once. Input material: peripheral blood. These receptors were obtained from a woman between 65 and 79 years old with COVID-19, enrolled during active disease.

The V and J genes are TRBV5-4 and TRBJ2-3, with D tentatively TRBD1 (5 bases). CDR3 size: 15 residues. V was shortened by 0 bases and J by 0 bases, with 8 bases between the two germline ends. The germline V gene has CDR1 SGHNT and CDR2 YYREEE (reference sequence). CDR3 sequence reads: CASSLAGQSTDTQYF. CDR3 sequence (DNA): TGTGCCAGCAGCTTGGCAGGGCAGAGCACAGATACGCAGTATTTT.

The rearrangement uses TRBV5-1 and TRBJ2-2; perhaps TRBD1 as D (5 bases). Trimming left V 6 bases short and J 6 bases short, with 15 bases between. The CDR3 contains 14 residues. CDR1 SGHRS and CDR2 YFSETQ come from the germline V gene. CDR3 DNA: TGCGCCAGCATCCAGGGAAGTCTTCCCGGGGAGCTGTTTTTT. This gives the protein CASIQGSLPGELFF.

The chain couples TRBV5-1 to TRBJ1-1; 8 nucleotides match TRBD1. Looked up from germline, CDR1 is SGHRS and CDR2 is YFSETQ. The CDR3 extends over 14 amino acids. V was clipped by 7 bases and J by 2 bases; unmatched bases: 7. As DNA, the CDR3 is TGCGCCAGCTCCCCACAGGGGGAAAACACTGAAGCTTTCTTT. Translation gives CASSPQGENTEAFF. The variable domain in full, with the rest retrieved from reference TRBV5-1 and TRBJ1-1, is KAGVTQTPRYLIKTRGQQVTLSCSPISGHRSVSWYQQTPGQGLQFLFEYFSETQRNKGNFPGRFSGRQFSNSRSEMNVSTLELGDSALYLCASSPQGENTEAFFGQGTRLTVV.

Only one count was recorded for this clone. The V gene is TRBV11-2, the J gene TRBJ1-1; a possible D gene is TRBD1 (5 bases). CDR3 length equals 14 residues. Trimming removed 2 bases at V and 2 bases at J, with 9 bases between. The germline V gene encodes CDR1 SGHAT and CDR2 FQNNGV. CDR3 sequence reads: CASSLQQVNTEAFF. As DNA, the CDR3 is TGTGCCAGCAGCTTACAACAGGTTAACACTGAAGCTTTCTTT.

V gene TRBV3-1 (or the pseudogene TRBV3-2) combines with J gene TRBJ1-3; 7 bases line up with TRBD1. V shed 1 base, J shed 0 bases, and the junction held 3 bases outside the gene matches. The CDR3 is 16 residues long. CDR1 LGHDT and CDR2 YNNKEL come from the germline V gene (reference sequence). The CDR3 loop reads CASSQGGGTSGNTIYF. DNA for the CDR3: TGTGCCAGCAGCCAAGGAGGGGGCACCTCTGGAAACACCATATATTTT.

The rearrangement links TRBV19 to TRBJ1-5; maybe TRBD1 (5 bases). The CDR3 runs to 15 residues. Trimming cost V 0 bases and J 2 bases, with 8 bases left between them. Germline CDR1 is LNHDA and CDR2 is SQIVND (reference sequence). CDR3 bases: TGTGCCAGTAGTATAGAAGGGGTTGGCAATCAGCCCCAGCATTTT. As protein: CASSIEGVGNQPQHF.

The chain joins TRBV7-2 to TRBJ1-1; D is perhaps TRBD1 (5 bases). The CDR3 loop spans 12 amino acids. Trimming took off 4 bases at V and 10 bases at J, with 13 bases between the two ends. CDR1 is SGHTA, CDR2 FQGNSA, per germline. The CDR3 is CASSWGTLGAFF. The CDR3 DNA follows: TGTGCCAGCAGCTGGGGGACTTTAGGAGCTTTCTTT. Looking up the rest from reference TRBV7-2 and TRBJ1-1 gives the full variable domain: GAGVSQSPSNKVTEKGKDVELRCDPISGHTALYWYRQSLGQGLEFLIYFQGNSAPDKSGLPSDRFSAERTGGSVSTLTIQRTQQEDSAVYLCASSWGTLGAFFGQGTRLTVV.

CDR3 DNA: TGTGCCAGCAGCTCCGAGAGGGGACAGGGTTTCCACGAGCAGTACTTC. This translates into CASSSERGQGFHEQYF. The chain combines TRBV5-5 with TRBJ2-7, with 9 bases that match TRBD1. Germline assignment: CDR1 SGHKS and CDR2 YYEKEE (reference sequence). This CDR3 is 16 amino acids long. The trim removed 3 bases at V and 5 bases at J, leaving 12 bases unmatched.

This chain connects TRBV3-1 (or the pseudogene TRBV3-2) to TRBJ1-3, with a weak D call TRBD1 (5 bases). The CDR3 length is 14 residues. Germline V CDR1 and CDR2: LGHDT, YNNKEL (reference sequence). V lost 6 bases and J 1 base, leaving 10 bases between the germline ends. The CDR3 loop is CASRQVSSGNTIYF. The CDR3 bases are TGTGCCAGCAGACAGGTGTCTTCTGGAAACACCATATATTTT.

This chain connects TRBV2 to TRBJ1-6; TRBD1 agrees at 7 bases. From germline, CDR1 is SNHLY and CDR2 FYNNEI. V was pared by 6 bases and J by 5 bases, with 10 bases of the junction left unmatched. CDR3 length equals 16 residues. The CDR3, as DNA: TGTGCCAGCAGGTCCTCGAGGGGGCAAAATAATTCACCCCTCCACTTT. Amino acid sequence: CASRSSRGQNNSPLHF.

The genes are TRBV28 and TRBJ2-6; no clear D gene. Trimming shortened V by 3 bases and J by 0 bases, and 6 bases separated the two germline ends. Germline assignment: CDR1 MDHEN and CDR2 SYDVKM. CDR3 length: 15 amino acids. The CDR3 here is CASSFSLSGANVLTF. DNA for the CDR3: TGTGCCAGCAGTTTTAGTCTCTCTGGGGCCAACGTCCTGACTTTC.

This clone was seen just once. This chain joins TRBV19 and TRBJ1-2; maybe TRBD1 (6 bases). V gave up 3 bases and J gave up 5 bases, with 16 bases separating them. This CDR3 contains 15 residues. Germline assignment: CDR1 LNHDA and CDR2 SQIVND (reference sequence). The CDR3 DNA is TGTGCCAGTAGTATTTCAAGGACAGCGATTTATGGCTACACCTTC. Translated, it gives CASSISRTAIYGYTF. The full variable domain, its missing parts supplied by reference TRBV19 and TRBJ1-2, is DGGITQSPKYLFRKEGQNVTLSCEQNLNHDAMYWYRQDPGQGLRLIYYSQIVNDFQKGDIAEGYSVSREKKESFPLTVTSAQKNPTAFYLCASSISRTAIYGYTFGSGTRLTVV.

The chain links TRBV3-1 (or the pseudogene TRBV3-2) to TRBJ2-2, with D tentatively TRBD1 (6 bases). The CDR3 covers 14 residues. Germline loops: CDR1 LGHDT, CDR2 YNNKEL (reference sequence). Trimming left V 7 bases short and J 7 bases short, with 16 bases between. CDR3 sequence (DNA): TGTGCCAGCAAGACCGGGACCAGGGGCGGGGAGCTGTTTTTT. Its translation: CASKTGTRGGELFF.

Comment on this clone: Different DNA sequences within this sample yield the same CDR3. The J gene is TRBJ2-6, the V gene TRBV6-1, with D possibly matching TRBD1 (6 bases). Per germline, CDR1 MNHNS and CDR2 SASEGT. The CDR3 has 15 amino acids. V was cut by 2 bases and J by 1 base, with 6 bases left in between. The CDR3 DNA follows: TGTGCCAGCAGTGAAAGGGGGTCTGGGGCCAACGTCCTGACTTTC. This codes for CASSERGSGANVLTF.

J is TRBJ2-1 and V is TRBV27; D possibly corresponds to TRBD2 (5 bases). V was pared by 7 bases and J by 4 bases, with 8 bases between. CDR1 is MNHEY and CDR2 is SMNVEV in the germline V gene (reference sequence). This CDR3 spans 12 amino acids. The CDR3 sequence: CASTGDYNEQFF. CDR3 sequence (DNA): TGTGCCAGCACCGGGGATTACAATGAGCAGTTCTTC.

The CDR3 here is CASSFGWARGNEKLFF. The CDR3 bases are TGTGCCAGCAGTTTCGGGTGGGCAAGGGGGAATGAAAAACTGTTTTTT. The chain joins TRBV28 to TRBJ1-4; TRBD1 might be the D (6 bases). The V gene lost 3 bases and the J gene lost 5 bases, with 16 bases spanning the gap. The V gene's germline CDR1 is MDHEN and CDR2 SYDVKM. The CDR3 has 16 residues. Looking up the rest from reference TRBV28 and TRBJ1-4 gives the full variable domain: DVKVTQSSRYLVKRTGEKVFLECVQDMDHENMFWYRQDPGLGLRLIYFSYDVKMKEKGDIPEGYSVSREKKERFSLILESASTNQTSMYLCASSFGWARGNEKLFFGSGTQLSVL.

The genes are TRBV9 and TRBJ1-1; 9 nucleotides agree with TRBD1. The CDR3 runs 15 residues. J was trimmed by 4 bases and V by 0 bases; bases with no gene match: 4. Germline V gene data show CDR1 as SGDLS and CDR2 as YYNGEE. The CDR3 DNA is TGTGCCAGCAGCGTAGGGGGACAGGGAGGCACTGAAGCTTTCTTT. It encodes CASSVGGQGGTEAFF.

V gene TRBV5-6 combines with J gene TRBJ1-4, with TRBD1 as a possible D gene (5 bases). The germline V gene encodes CDR1 SGHDT and CDR2 YYEEEE. The V gene lost 4 bases and the J gene lost 4 bases, with 17 bases spanning the gap. The CDR3 runs to 16 residues. This CDR3 is CASSATQGHLNEKLFF. In nucleotides, the CDR3 is TGTGCCAGCAGCGCAACCCAGGGTCACCTTAATGAAAAACTGTTTTTT.

The chain employs TRBV5-5 and TRBJ1-5; tentative D call: TRBD1 (5 bases). V lost 0 bases, J lost 4 bases, and 8 bases lay in between. The V gene's germline CDR1 is SGHKS and CDR2 YYEKEE (reference sequence). This CDR3 has 14 residues. The CDR3 protein is CASSLETVNQPQHF. CDR3 in DNA: TGTGCCAGCAGCTTGGAGACAGTTAATCAGCCCCAGCATTTT.

This sequence joins TRBV19 and TRBJ1-1, with a weak D call TRBD1 (5 bases). This CDR3 has 15 amino acids. Germline values: CDR1 LNHDA, CDR2 SQIVND (reference sequence). The V end lost 3 bases, the J end lost 4 bases, and 15 bases lay between the germline ends. CDR3 in DNA: TGTGCCAGTAGTATTAGCTCAGGGCTGGGCACTGAAGCTTTCTTT. This codes for CASSISSGLGTEAFF.

J is TRBJ2-6 and V is TRBV5-8; 11 positions agree with TRBD2. The CDR3 loop spans 16 amino acids. Per the germline V gene, CDR1 is SGHTS and CDR2 is YDEGEE. V was clipped by 4 bases and J by 3 bases; unmatched bases: 3. The CDR3 DNA reads as TGTGCCAGCAGCCCTAGCGGGGGGTATGGGGCCAACGTCCTGACTTTC. This codes for CASSPSGGYGANVLTF. The full variable domain, its missing parts supplied by reference TRBV5-8 and TRBJ2-6, is EAGVTQSPTHLIKTRGQQATLRCSPISGHTSVYWYQQALGLGLQFLLWYDEGEERNRGNFPPRFSGRQFPNYSSELNVNALELEDSALYLCASSPSGGYGANVLTFGAGSRLTVL.

CDR3 sequence (DNA): TGTGCCAGCTCACCAGAGTTCCTACACTATGGCTACACCTTC. Translation: CASSPEFLHYGYTF. This chain uses TRBV18 with TRBJ1-2, with D hard to call. Germline values: CDR1 KGHSH, CDR2 LQKENI. CDR3 length: 14 residues. The germline V and J ends were trimmed by 2 bases and 3 bases, with 10 bases remaining between them.

This sequence joins TRBV27 and TRBJ1-2; D is unresolved. Trimming stripped 3 bases from V and 4 bases from J, with 15 bases between. Germline V gene sequence: CDR1 MNHEY, CDR2 SMNVEV (reference sequence). This CDR3 is 15 amino acids long. The CDR3 region is CASSFGSGRPYGYTF. The CDR3 DNA is TGTGCCAGCAGTTTTGGCAGCGGTAGACCCTATGGCTACACCTTC.